The sample holds many counts of the clone carrying this T cell receptor (beta chain). Specified time point: longitudinal time-point 1 (baseline). Unsorted libraries were generated from 2 million PBMCs held at -80 degrees C. This record belongs to a study of neurological immune-mediated disorders. One entry per CDR3 protein results from TCRdb running MiXCR on the 5' RACE reads. Among approximately 49,000 distinct CDR3 sequences, about 9.1% were seen once, and the ten largest hold more than 1.5%. Germline V gene lookup returns CDR1 LGHNA and CDR2 YSLEER. The CDR3 covers 18 residues. The V and J ends lost 0 bases and 2 bases respectively, with 19 bases between them.

This clonotype was obtained from a woman aged 40 to 50 in good health. What was sequenced was PBMCs. The chain uses TRBV4-3 and TRBJ1-2; possible D gene TRBD1, 5 bases. The CDR3 DNA reads as TGCGCCAGCAGCCAAGATCCCCGACCGGGGGGTGACAACTATGGCTACACCTTC. This encodes CASSQDPRPGGDNYGYTF.